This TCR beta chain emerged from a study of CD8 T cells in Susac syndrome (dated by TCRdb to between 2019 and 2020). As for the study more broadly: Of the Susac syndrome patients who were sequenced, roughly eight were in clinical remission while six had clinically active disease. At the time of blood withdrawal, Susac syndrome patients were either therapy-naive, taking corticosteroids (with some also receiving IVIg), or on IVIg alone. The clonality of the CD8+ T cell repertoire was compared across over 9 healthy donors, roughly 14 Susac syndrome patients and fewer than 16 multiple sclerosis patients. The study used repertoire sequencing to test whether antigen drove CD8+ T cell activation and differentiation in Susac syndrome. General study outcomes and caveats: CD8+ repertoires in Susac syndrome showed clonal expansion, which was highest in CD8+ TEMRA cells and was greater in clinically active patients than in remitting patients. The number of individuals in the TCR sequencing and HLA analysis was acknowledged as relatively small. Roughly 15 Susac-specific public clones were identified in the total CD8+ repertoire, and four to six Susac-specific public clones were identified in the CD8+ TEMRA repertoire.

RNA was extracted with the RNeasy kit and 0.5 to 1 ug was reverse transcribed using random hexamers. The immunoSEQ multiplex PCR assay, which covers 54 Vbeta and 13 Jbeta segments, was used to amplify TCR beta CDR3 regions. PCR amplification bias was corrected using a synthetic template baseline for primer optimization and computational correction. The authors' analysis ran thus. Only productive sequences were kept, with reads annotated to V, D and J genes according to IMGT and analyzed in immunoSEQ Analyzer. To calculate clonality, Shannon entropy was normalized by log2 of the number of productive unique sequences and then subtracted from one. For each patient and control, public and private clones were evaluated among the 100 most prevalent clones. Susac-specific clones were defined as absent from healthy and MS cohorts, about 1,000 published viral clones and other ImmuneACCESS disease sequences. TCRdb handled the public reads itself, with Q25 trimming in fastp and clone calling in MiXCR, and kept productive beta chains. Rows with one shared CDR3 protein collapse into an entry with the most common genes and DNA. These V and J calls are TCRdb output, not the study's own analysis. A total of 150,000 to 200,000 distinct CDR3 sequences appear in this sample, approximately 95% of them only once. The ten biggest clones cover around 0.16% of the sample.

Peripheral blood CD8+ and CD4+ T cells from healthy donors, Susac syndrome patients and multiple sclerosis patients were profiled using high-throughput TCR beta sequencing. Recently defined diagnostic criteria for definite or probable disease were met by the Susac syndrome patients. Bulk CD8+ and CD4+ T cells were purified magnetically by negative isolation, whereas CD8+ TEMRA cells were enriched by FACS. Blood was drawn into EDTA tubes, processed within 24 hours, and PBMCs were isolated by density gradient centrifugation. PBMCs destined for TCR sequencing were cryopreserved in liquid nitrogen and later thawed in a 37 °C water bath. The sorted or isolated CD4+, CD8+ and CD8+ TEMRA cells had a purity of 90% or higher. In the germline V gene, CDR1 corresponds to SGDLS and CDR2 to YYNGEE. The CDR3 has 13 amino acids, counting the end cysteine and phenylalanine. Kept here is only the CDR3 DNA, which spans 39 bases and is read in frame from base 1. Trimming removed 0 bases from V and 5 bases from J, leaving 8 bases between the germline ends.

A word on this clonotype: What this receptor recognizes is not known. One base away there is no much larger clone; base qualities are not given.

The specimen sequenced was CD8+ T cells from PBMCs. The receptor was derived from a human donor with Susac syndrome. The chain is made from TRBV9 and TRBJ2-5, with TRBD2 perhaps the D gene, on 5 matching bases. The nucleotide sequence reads TGTGCCAGCAGCGTAGATTGGGAGGAGACCCAGTACTTC. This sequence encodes CASSVDWEETQYF.